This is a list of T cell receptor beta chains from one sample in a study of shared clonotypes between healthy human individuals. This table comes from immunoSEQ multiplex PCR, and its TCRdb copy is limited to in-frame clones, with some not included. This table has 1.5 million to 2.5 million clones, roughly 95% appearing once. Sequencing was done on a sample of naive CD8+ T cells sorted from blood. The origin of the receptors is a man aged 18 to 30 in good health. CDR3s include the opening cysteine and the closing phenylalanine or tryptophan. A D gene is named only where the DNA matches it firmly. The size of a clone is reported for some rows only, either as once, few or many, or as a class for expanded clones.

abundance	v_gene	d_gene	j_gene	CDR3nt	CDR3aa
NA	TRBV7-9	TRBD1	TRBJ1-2	TGTGCCAGCAGCGAAGACAGGGTCATTGGCTACACCTTC	CASSEDRVIGYTF
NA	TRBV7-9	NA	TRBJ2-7	TGTGCCAGCAGCCTAGGGGTGTACGAGCAGTACTTC	CASSLGVYEQYF
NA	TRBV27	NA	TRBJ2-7	TGTGCCAGCAGTTCCCCCCGGGACACCTACGAGCAGTACTTC	CASSSPRDTYEQYF
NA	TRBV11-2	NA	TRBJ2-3	TGTGCCAGCAGCGGCCGTTATGATGAGCCTGGTACGCAGTATTTT	CASSGRYDEPGTQYF
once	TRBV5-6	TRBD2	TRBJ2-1	TGTGCCAGCAGCACCTATAGCGGGGGGGCCAGAAATGAGCAGTTCTTC	CASSTYSGGARNEQFF
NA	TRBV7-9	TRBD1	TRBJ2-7	TGTGCCAGCAGCTTAAGTCAGGGGGTCGAGAACGAGCAGTACTTC	CASSLSQGVENEQYF
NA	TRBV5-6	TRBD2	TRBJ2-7	TGTGCCAGCAGCATTGGCCCCGGGGGGGACTACGAGCAGTACTTC	CASSIGPGGDYEQYF
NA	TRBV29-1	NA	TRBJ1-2	TGCAGCGTTGACTCGGGGGCCTATGGCTACACCTTC	CSVDSGAYGYTF
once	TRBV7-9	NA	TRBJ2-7	TGTGCCAGCAGCTTAGTAGGGGGACTGGCGGGTGAGCAGTACTTC	CASSLVGGLAGEQYF
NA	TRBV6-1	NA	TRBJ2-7	TGTGCCAGCAGTGAACATTTCTTGGCGGAAAGCTCCTACGAGCAGTACTTC	CASSEHFLAESSYEQYF
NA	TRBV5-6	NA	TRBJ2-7	TGTGCCAGCAGCACTGCCAAGTACGAGCAGTACTTC	CASSTAKYEQYF
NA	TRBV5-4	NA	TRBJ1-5	TGTGCCAGCAGCTTGGATGGGGAGAATCAGCCCCAGCATTTT	CASSLDGENQPQHF
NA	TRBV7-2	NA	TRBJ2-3	TGTGCCAGCAGCTTAGAGGAGGGAGGCGACACAGATACGCAGTATTTT	CASSLEEGGDTDTQYF
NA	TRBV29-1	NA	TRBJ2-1	TGCAGCGTTGACACCCGAGCCGCTTACAATGAGCAGTTCTTC	CSVDTRAAYNEQFF
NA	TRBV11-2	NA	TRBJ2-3	TGTGCCAGCAGCTTAGGGGGCCCCGCAGATACGCAGTATTTT	CASSLGGPADTQYF
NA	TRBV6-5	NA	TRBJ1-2	TGTGCCAGCAGTTACTCAGGGTCACTAAGTGGCTACACCTTC	CASSYSGSLSGYTF
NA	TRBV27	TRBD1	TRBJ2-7	TGTGCCAGCAGTTTCGGACAGGGAGTCTACGAGCAGTACTTC	CASSFGQGVYEQYF
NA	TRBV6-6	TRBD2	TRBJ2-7	TGTGCCACGTCAGCTGCGGAGCGGGAGGAGGAGCAGTACTTC	CATSAAEREEEQYF
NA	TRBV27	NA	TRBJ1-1	TGTGCCAGCACCTATTGGGCGGGGGCCGGTGAAGCTTTCTTT	CASTYWAGAGEAFF
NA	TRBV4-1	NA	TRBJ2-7	TGCGCCAGCAGCCAAGGACCAGGCGAGGCCGCCTACGAGCAGTACTTC	CASSQGPGEAAYEQYF
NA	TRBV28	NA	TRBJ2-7	TGTGCCAGCAGTTCTCCCCTCAGGACAGCCTCCTACGAGCAGTACTTC	CASSSPLRTASYEQYF
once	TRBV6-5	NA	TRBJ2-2	TGTGCCAGCAGTTACCCGGCGGCCGGCGGCACCGGGGAGCTGTTTTTT	CASSYPAAGGTGELFF
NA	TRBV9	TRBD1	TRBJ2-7	TGTGCCAGCAGCGTACGGGACAGGGGGCTCGAGCAGTACTTC	CASSVRDRGLEQYF
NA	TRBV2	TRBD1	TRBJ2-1	TGTGCCAGCAAACAGGGGGCGGGCAATGAGCAGTTCTTC	CASKQGAGNEQFF
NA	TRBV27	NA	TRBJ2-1	TGTGCCAGCAGTTTATCGATGGGCGAAGGGTACAATGAGCAGTTCTTC	CASSLSMGEGYNEQFF
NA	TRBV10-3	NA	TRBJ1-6	TGTGCCATCAGTGAGCCGACAGGTTCTTCACCCCTCCACTTT	CAISEPTGSSPLHF
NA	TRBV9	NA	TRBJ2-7	TGTGCCAGCTCCACAGACAGCTCCTACGAGCAGTACTTC	CASSTDSSYEQYF
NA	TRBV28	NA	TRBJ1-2	TGTGCCAGCAGTTTAAGGCAAGACTATGGCTACACCTTC	CASSLRQDYGYTF
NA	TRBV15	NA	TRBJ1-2	TGTGCCACCAGCCCCGTACGGGGGGCGGTTGGCTACACCTTC	CATSPVRGAVGYTF
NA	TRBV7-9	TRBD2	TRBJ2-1	TGTGCCAGCAGTCCTCCCTCGGGGGGGCTATCCTACAATGAGCAGTTCTTC	CASSPPSGGLSYNEQFF
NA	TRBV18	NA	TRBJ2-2	TGTGCCAGCTCACCGGGTAGTGGGAGTGTCACCGGGGAGCTGTTTTTT	CASSPGSGSVTGELFF
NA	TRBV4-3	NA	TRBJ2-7	TGCGCCAGCAGCCAAGGACTTGTCGACGAGCAGTACTTC	CASSQGLVDEQYF
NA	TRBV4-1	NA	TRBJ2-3	TGCGCCAGCAGCCAAGTTAGCAGGGGTGGAGATACGCAGTATTTT	CASSQVSRGGDTQYF
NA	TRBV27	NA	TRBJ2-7	TGTGCCAGCAGTTCAGGACCGGGGCCCGGCTACGAGCAGTACTTC	CASSSGPGPGYEQYF
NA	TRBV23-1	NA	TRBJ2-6	TGCGCCAGCGCTCTCCCAGGGACTGGGGCCAACGTCCTGACTTTC	CASALPGTGANVLTF
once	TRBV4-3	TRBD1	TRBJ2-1	TGCGCCAGCAGCCCCTCATGGGACAGCCTATACAATGAGCAGTTCTTC	CASSPSWDSLYNEQFF
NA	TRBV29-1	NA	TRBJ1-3	TGCAGCGTTCACGACGGCGTCTCTGGAAACACCATATATTTT	CSVHDGVSGNTIYF
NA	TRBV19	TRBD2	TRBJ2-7	TGTGCCAGTAAACCTAGCGGGGAATCCTACGAGCAGTACTTC	CASKPSGESYEQYF
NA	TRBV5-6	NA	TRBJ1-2	TGTGCCAGCAGCTTGGAGGACACGACTTATGGCTACACCTTC	CASSLEDTTYGYTF
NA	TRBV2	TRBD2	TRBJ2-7	TGTGCCAGCAGTGGACTAGCGGGGGGGTACGAGCAGTACTTC	CASSGLAGGYEQYF
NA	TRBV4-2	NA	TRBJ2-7	TGTGCCAGCAGCCAAGATGGGCAGGGCGTCTCCTACGAGCAGTACTTC	CASSQDGQGVSYEQYF
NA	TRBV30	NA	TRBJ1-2	TGTGCCTGGAGTGCGGAGAACGCAAGGGATGGCTACACCTTC	CAWSAENARDGYTF
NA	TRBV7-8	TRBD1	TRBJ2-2	TGTGCCAGCAGCGCCGGGACAGTGAACACCGGGGAGCTGTTTTTT	CASSAGTVNTGELFF
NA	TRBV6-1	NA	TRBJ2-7	TGTGCCAGCAGTGAACTGACACCCCTGACAGGAAACTACGAGCAGTACTTC	CASSELTPLTGNYEQYF
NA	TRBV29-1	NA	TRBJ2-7	TGCAGCGTTGAGGAGTCTTTGAGCTACGAGCAGTACTTC	CSVEESLSYEQYF
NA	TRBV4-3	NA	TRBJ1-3	TGCGCCAGCAGCCAAGATGTGGTTCCGATCACCATATATTTT	CASSQDVVPITIYF
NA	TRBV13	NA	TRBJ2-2	TGTGCCAGCAGCTTAGAGGGCCCGAACACCGGGGAGCTGTTTTTT	CASSLEGPNTGELFF
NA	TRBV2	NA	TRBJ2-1	TGTGCCAGCAGTGTCCTAGCAGAGGATTTTCAGTTCTTC	CASSVLAEDFQFF